This T cell receptor (beta chain) was identified during a study of T-cell memory formation after mild COVID-19 (dated by TCRdb to the early 2020s). Some background on the complete study: Most TCR sequence clusters were specific to one of the two donors. Longitudinal TCRalpha and TCRbeta repertoire sequencing tracked T-cell clones expanding and contracting after mild COVID-19 in two donors. Two young, previously healthy adult volunteers made up the cohort, one male and one female. What the authors observed across the whole study: Clones contracting from day 15 to 85 had balanced CD4/CD8 phenotypes, while a second wave expanding from day 15 to 37 was biased towards CD4+. The study covered only two mild cases, and larger cohorts including severe cases with pre-infection samples were considered necessary. Contracting CD4+ clones turned up mainly in the CM and EM memory subsets, whereas EMRA was where CD8+ clones were enriched. Some responding clones were found in pre-infection memory, which suggests that pre-existing cross-reactive memory T cells took part in the SARS-CoV-2 response. SARS-CoV-2 specificity of the second-wave clones peaking on day 37 was not confirmed.

Including cysteine and phenylalanine, the CDR3 has 11 amino acids. The only DNA kept is the CDR3, 33 bases in frame from the first base. V is reduced by 1 base and J by 18 bases, leaving a spacing of 10 bases between them. Ficoll-Paque density gradient centrifugation was used to isolate PBMCs. The reads were generated on an Illumina NovaSeq 6000. Using 5'RACE with constant-segment primers, TCRalpha and TCRbeta cDNA libraries were constructed, with sample barcodes and unique molecular identifiers added in the process. RNA was extracted from every sample with Trizol reagent. Library amplification was performed in two PCR steps, and a second sample barcode and Illumina TruSeq adapters were introduced in the second step. Libraries were sequenced on an Illumina NovaSeq with 2 x 150 bp paired-end reads. As for how the authors treated the data: Demultiplexing of reads and collapsing into UMI-guided consensus sequences were performed with migec v1.2.7. With mixcr v2.1.11, UMI consensuses were aligned to TRA and TRB V and J templates and assembled into clonotypes. A clonotype was counted as expanded or contracted only if both edgeR and NoisET called the change significant, with noise models trained on biological replicates. For edgeR calls, a false discovery rate-adjusted p below 0.01 and a log2 fold-change threshold of 1 were applied. As an exploratory analysis of dynamics, max-normalized trajectories of the 1000 most abundant clonotypes were examined with PCA combined with hierarchical clustering. Separately sequenced CD4+ and CD8+ repertoires were used to assign the CD4 or CD8 phenotype of responding clones. The public reads were quality trimmed at Q25 with fastp and then assembled into clones with MiXCR by TCRdb, keeping productive beta chains. Duplicate CDR3 protein sequences are folded into a single record with the most common DNA and genes. TCRdb's processing, not the study's, gives the V and J calls here. The sample table contains roughly 560,000 distinct CDR3 sequences; only one count was recorded for roughly 22% of them. About 12% of the sample belongs to the ten largest clones.

A note on this clonotype: This receptor's antigen is unknown. Qualities for individual bases were not recorded, and no much larger clone is one base off.

Sequenced input: PBMCs or a T cell subset sorted from them (not recorded which). The clonotype originates from an adult woman who had mild COVID-19 (a few samples of this study predate the infection). The sample titles of this study are shuffled in the database, so cell type and time point are left out; the donor was told from shared clones. Recombination joined TRBV12-3 or TRBV12-4 with TRBJ1-6; the D gene cannot be named for sure. The CDR3 is CASSLGLNPHF. The DNA is TGTGCCAGCAGTTTAGGACTAAACCCCCACTTT.